The clone carrying this TCR beta chain appeared a few times. The data were obtained in a study of blood T cell repertoires in COVID-19. About the study: Samples of COVID-19 (acute and convalescent) were obtained from the United States, Italy and Spain. T cells, B-cell-depleted T cells, or PBMCs provided the cDNA or gDNA that served as material.

The germline CDR1 and CDR2 sequences are WNHNN and SYGVQD (reference sequence). V lost 7 bases and J lost 6, with 10 bases in between. The CDR3 is 13 amino acids. Original processing methods: Amplifying reference gene primers gave estimates of nucleated cell counts. The method was immunoSEQ multiplex PCR; TCRdb's version includes in-frame clones alone and lacks a portion of them. Clone size and V and J calls were adopted from that table, with D and trimming inferred from the DNA. The repertoire holds some 100,000 clones, with around 88% as singletons. The TCR originated in a woman in her 70s with acute or convalescent COVID-19. The chain recombines TRBV10-1 with TRBJ1-6; no reliable D call. Sequences were obtained from peripheral blood. CDR3 region: CASTPEVNSPLHF. CDR3 coding DNA: TGCGCCAGCACGCCGGAGGTTAATTCACCCCTCCACTTT.